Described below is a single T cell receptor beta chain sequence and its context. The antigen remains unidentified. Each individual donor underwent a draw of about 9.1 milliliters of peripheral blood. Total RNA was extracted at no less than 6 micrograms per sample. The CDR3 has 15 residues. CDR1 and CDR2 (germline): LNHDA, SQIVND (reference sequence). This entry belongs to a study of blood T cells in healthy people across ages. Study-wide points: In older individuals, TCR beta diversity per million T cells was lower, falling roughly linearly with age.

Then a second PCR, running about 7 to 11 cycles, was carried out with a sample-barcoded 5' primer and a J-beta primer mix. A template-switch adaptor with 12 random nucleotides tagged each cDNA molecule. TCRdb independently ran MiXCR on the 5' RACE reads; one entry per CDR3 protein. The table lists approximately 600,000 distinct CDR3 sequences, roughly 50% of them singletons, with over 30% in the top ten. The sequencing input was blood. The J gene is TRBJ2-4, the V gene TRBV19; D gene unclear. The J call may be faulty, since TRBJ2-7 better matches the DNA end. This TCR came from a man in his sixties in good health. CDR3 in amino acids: CASSGLFGGVYEQYF. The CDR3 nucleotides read TGTGCCAGTAGTGGCCTCTTTGGTGGGGTCTACGAGCAGTACTTC.